This TCR beta chain was recovered during a study of liver allograft versus peripheral blood T cells. Across the study: Transplanted livers held T cell receptor repertoires, and these were compared with repertoires in recipients' peripheral blood. Notes on the study in general: Reports indicated that T cell receptor repertoires inside liver allografts differed from those in peripheral blood.

TCRdb fed the reads into MiXCR, producing one record per CDR3 protein. Among roughly 14,000 distinct CDR3 sequences listed, 20% were seen once. With V trimmed by 10 bases and J by 5 bases, 8 bases remained unmatched. Germline lookup yields CDR1 ENHRY and CDR2 SYGVKD. The CDR3 has 12 residues. This clonotype was observed a few times. Its specificity is not known. The V gene is TRBV10-3, the J gene TRBJ2-7; 7 bases align to TRBD1. The receptor was isolated from a human patient who had a liver transplant. Part of the T cells may come from the graft donor. CDR3 coding DNA: TGTGCCAGTTCGACAGGGACCCACGAGCAGTACTTC. This translates into CASSTGTHEQYF.